This TCR beta chain was captured in a study of shared clonotypes between healthy human individuals. Using immunoSEQ multiplex PCR, the repertoire was profiled, and TCRdb retains in-frame clones only, with some absent. Here the sample spans about 2.3 million clones, about 92% being singletons. The junction had 6 bases not matched to a gene; V was cut back by 6 bases and J by 5 bases. The CDR3 has 15 amino acids. From germline, CDR1 is ENHRY and CDR2 SYGVKD. The sample taken for sequencing was naive CD4+ T cells from PBMCs. As to subset: CD45RA+ positively selected. The chain employs TRBV10-3 and TRBJ1-6; TRBD1 agrees at 8 bases. The receptor was derived from a man younger than 30 in good health. Some clones in this sample may be carry-over from other donors' samples. CDR3 sequence: CAIRGGQGDNSPLHF. CDR3 bases: TGTGCCATCAGGGGCGGACAGGGAGATAATTCACCCCTCCACTTT.